This T cell receptor beta chain was identified in a study of post-analysis software for immune sequencing data. Study-wide results and caveats: Patients with multiple sclerosis recorded significantly lower normalized Chao1 diversity than controls, the study found. A few TRBV segments appeared more often in patients than in controls, and TRBV5-6, TRBV5-1 and TRBV20-1 were among these.

V was trimmed by 6 bases and J by 0 bases, leaving 12 bases between them. There are 14 residues in the CDR3. On this clonotype: Its antigen remains unidentified.

Every TCR beta cDNA library bore unique molecular identifiers. TCRdb re-called the PCR reads with MiXCR, one entry per CDR3 protein. The table has about 820,000 distinct CDR3 sequences, 53% seen once. The sequence was obtained from a girl between 5 and 17 years old with multiple sclerosis. Sequenced material: blood. The chain has TRBV12-3 or TRBV12-4 and TRBJ2-7; D might be TRBD1 (6 bases). CDR3 bases: TGTGCCAGCAGCGACAGGCAATCCTCCTACGAGCAGTACTTC. This translates into CASSDRQSSYEQYF.